The 30 T cell receptor beta chains listed next were all sequenced from one sample in a study of cytomegalovirus exposure and HLA in healthy donors. The PCR was carried out with 60 Vbeta primers and 13 Jbeta primers. TCRdb keeps only in-frame clones here, not all; method: immunoSEQ multiplex PCR. The repertoire holds some 200,000 clones, with around 85% as singletons. The sequencing sample was made of PBMCs. These receptors all stem from a girl aged 2 to 9 in good health and CMV-seronegative.

The V call is TRBV10-3, the J call TRBJ1-3, with TRBD1 identical over 8 bases. Germline-derived CDR1 and CDR2 are ENHRY and SYGVKD. The CDR3 extends over 14 amino acids. The ends lost 6 bases at V and 2 bases at J; junction bases unmatched: 3. The CDR3 loop reads CAIREDRAGNTIYF. CDR3 in DNA: TGTGCCATCAGGGAGGACAGGGCTGGAAACACCATATATTTT.

The chain combines TRBV29-1 with TRBJ2-5, with D tentatively TRBD2 (7 bases). CDR1 is SQVTM and CDR2 is ANQGSEA in the germline V gene. V shed 8 bases and J shed 7 bases, with 26 bases lying between them. The CDR3 has 15 residues. The CDR3 region has the DNA TGCAGCCCACGGGTTGGGGGGGGGCTCTTAGGGACCCAGTACTTC. Its translation is CSPRVGGGLLGTQYF.

The chain couples TRBV5-6 to TRBJ2-3; D gene ambiguous. The CDR3 covers 12 residues. Between the trimmed V and J ends, which lost 4 bases and 2 bases, there was a span of 5 bases. Germline CDR1 SGHDT, CDR2 YYEEEE. The CDR3 nucleotides are TGTGCCAGCAGCCAATCCACAGATACGCAGTATTTT. Its protein is CASSQSTDTQYF. The full variable domain, with the rest looked up from reference TRBV5-6 and TRBJ2-3, is DAGVTQSPTHLIKTRGQQVTLRCSPKSGHDTVSWYQQALGQGPQFIFQYYEEEERQRGNFPDRFSGHQFPNYSSELNVNALLLGDSALYLCASSQSTDTQYFGPGTRLTVL.

This clone occurred once. The chain couples TRBV5-1 to TRBJ2-5; 10 nucleotides line up with TRBD1. Germline V gene sequence: CDR1 SGHRS, CDR2 YFSETQ. CDR3 length: 14 amino acids. Unmatched junction bases numbered 1, after V lost 0 bases and J lost 5 bases. The CDR3: CASSLGQGAETQYF. The CDR3 DNA reads as TGCGCCAGCAGCTTGGGACAGGGGGCCGAGACCCAGTACTTC.

The chain joins TRBV20-1 to TRBJ2-7; no clear D gene. The CDR3 is 11 residues long. Trimming stripped 5 bases from V and 5 bases from J, with 10 bases between. Per germline, CDR1 DFQATT and CDR2 SNEGSKA (reference sequence). CDR3 nucleotides: TGCAGTGCTTCTTACACACACGAGCAGTACTTC. Protein: CSASYTHEQYF.

The chain combines TRBV6-5 with TRBJ1-2; the match to TRBD1 covers 8 bases. This CDR3 is 14 amino acids long. V shed 5 bases, J shed 4 bases, and the junction held 6 bases outside the gene matches. Germline CDR1 reads MNHEY; CDR2 reads SVGAGI. The CDR3 loop is CASSTQGAFYGYTF. DNA for the CDR3: TGTGCCAGCAGTACCCAGGGGGCATTCTATGGCTACACCTTC.

The CDR3 bases are TGTGCCAGCAGTTTTTGGACAGAGGGTTCAGATACGCAGTATTTT. Protein sequence: CASSFWTEGSDTQYF. The chain is built from TRBV6-6 and TRBJ2-3; the D gene is possibly TRBD1 (6 bases). Germline V lookup: CDR1 MNHNY, CDR2 SVGAGI (reference sequence). V was pared by 4 bases and J by 4 bases, with 15 bases between. The CDR3 contains 15 residues.

The chain combines TRBV7-2 with TRBJ2-5, with TRBD2 matching 14 bases. V dropped 5 bases and J dropped 2; count of bases not matched to a gene: 4. This CDR3 spans 16 amino acids. In germline, CDR1 is SGHTA, CDR2 FQGNSA. The CDR3 DNA is TGTGCCAGCAGCCTCAGACTAGCGGGGGGGCAAGAGACCCAGTACTTC. Translated, it gives CASSLRLAGGQETQYF.

V usage is TRBV4-1 and J usage is TRBJ1-2; 9 bases align to TRBD1. V gave up 2 bases and J gave up 2 bases; unmatched junction bases: 6. Germline V gene data show CDR1 as MGHRA and CDR2 as YSYEKL. This CDR3 comprises 16 residues. The DNA for the CDR3 is TGCGCCAGCAGCCAACCTACAGGGGGCGAAAACTATGGCTACACCTTC. Protein product: CASSQPTGGENYGYTF.

This clone was counted a few times. This sequence joins TRBV9 and TRBJ2-7; weak D call: TRBD2 (6 bases). The CDR3 spans 14 residues. Germline-derived CDR1 and CDR2 are SGDLS and YYNGEE. Trimming left V 3 bases short and J 4 bases short, with 14 bases between. The CDR3 DNA is TGTGCCAGCAGCGCTTACGGAGGGGAGTACGAGCAGTACTTC. Its protein product is CASSAYGGEYEQYF.

This clone was observed a single time. The V gene is TRBV5-6, the J gene TRBJ2-1; 10 nucleotides align to TRBD1. J lost 2 bases, V lost 3 bases, and 2 bases had no gene match. Per germline, CDR1 SGHDT and CDR2 YYEEEE. The CDR3 extends over 15 amino acids. CDR3 nucleotide sequence: TGTGCCAGCAGCTGGGGACAGGGGACCTACAATGAGCAGTTCTTC. Translating it yields CASSWGQGTYNEQFF.

This clone has a handful of counts. The chain links TRBV25-1 to TRBJ1-1, with D maybe TRBD1 (5 bases). From germline, CDR1 is MGHDK and CDR2 SYGVNS. The germline V and J ends were trimmed by 5 bases and 5 bases, with 18 bases remaining between them. CDR3 length: 15 amino acids. The CDR3 DNA is TGTGCCAGCAGTCGGGCCGCAGGGATTGAAACTGAAGCTTTCTTT. Translating gives CASSRAAGIETEAFF.

V is TRBV5-1 and J is TRBJ2-3, with D perhaps TRBD1 (5 bases). The CDR3 has 16 amino acids. V shed 4 bases and J shed 1 base, with 16 bases lying between them. Germline V gene sequence: CDR1 SGHRS, CDR2 YFSETQ. CDR3: CASSRGPKGGTDTQYF. The CDR3 DNA sequence: TGCGCCAGCAGCCGAGGTCCTAAAGGGGGCACAGATACGCAGTATTTT.

This clone occurred once. The rearrangement links TRBV30 to TRBJ2-3, with TRBD2 matching 8 bases. Per germline, CDR1 GTSNPN and CDR2 SVGIG (reference sequence). The CDR3 has 15 residues. Trimming cost V 0 bases and J 4 bases; bases outside gene matches: 6. The CDR3 DNA sequence: TGTGCCTGGAGTGTCGAAAGCGGGGGATCAGATACGCAGTATTTT. It is translated as CAWSVESGGSDTQYF.

V usage is TRBV13 and J usage is TRBJ2-5; D call uncertain. The CDR3 loop spans 13 amino acids. V lost 2 bases to trimming and J lost 1 base, with 5 bases between them. Germline V CDR1 and CDR2: PRHDT, FYEKMQ (reference sequence). The CDR3 bases are TGTGCCAGCAGCTTACGGTTCCAAGAGACCCAGTACTTC. Translation: CASSLRFQETQYF.

The chain uses TRBV18 and TRBJ1-2, with D uncertain. CDR3 length: 16 residues. V gave up 6 bases and J gave up 6 bases, with 23 bases separating them. Germline CDR1 is KGHSH and CDR2 is LQKENI. The DNA for the CDR3 is TGTGCCAGCTCCCGTAGGGAACAGCGTGACTATGATGGCTACACCTTC. It is translated as CASSRREQRDYDGYTF.

The rearrangement joins TRBV6-1 to TRBJ2-6; TRBD2 might be the D (5 bases). V dropped 3 bases and J dropped 3 bases, with 18 bases sitting between them. The CDR3 runs 18 residues. Germline assignment: CDR1 MNHNS and CDR2 SASEGT. Here the CDR3 reads CASSDALAIGSGANVLTF. Here the CDR3 DNA reads TGTGCCAGCAGTGACGCCCTGGCAATAGGGAGTGGGGCCAACGTCCTGACTTTC.

The chain couples TRBV6-1 to TRBJ1-1, with D unclear. The length of the CDR3 is 13 residues. The V end lost 7 bases, the J end lost 1 base, and 10 bases lay between the germline ends. Germline V lookup: CDR1 MNHNS, CDR2 SASEGT. As DNA, the CDR3 is TGTGCCAGCACCTCCCGCGGGAACACTGAAGCTTTCTTT. Its protein product is CASTSRGNTEAFF.

The chain employs TRBV19 and TRBJ1-1; TRBD1 aligns across 7 bases. Germline CDR1 is LNHDA and CDR2 is SQIVND (reference sequence). V gave up 3 bases and J gave up 7 bases; unmatched junction bases: 8. There are 14 residues in the CDR3. In DNA, the CDR3 is TGTGCCAGTAGTATCTCCGGGACAGAGTATGAAGCTTTCTTT. Translated, it gives CASSISGTEYEAFF.

The chain carries TRBV6-1 and TRBJ2-7, with 7 nucleotides matching TRBD2. The CDR3 sequence is 15 residues long. Germline V gene sequence: CDR1 MNHNS, CDR2 SASEGT. The J segment lost 7 bases and the V segment lost 0 bases, leaving 9 bases of the junction unmatched. CDR3 in amino acids: CASSEAILAGVEQYF. Here the CDR3 DNA reads TGTGCCAGCAGTGAAGCTATATTGGCGGGGGTTGAGCAGTACTTC.

Only one count was recorded for this clone. The chain combines TRBV6-5 with TRBJ1-2, with TRBD1 matching 9 bases. The germline gives CDR1 MNHEY, CDR2 SVGAGI. The V segment lost 5 bases and the J segment 2 bases; nucleotides outside the gene matches: 6. CDR3 length: 15 amino acids. CDR3 nucleotide sequence: TGTGCCAGCAGTCGTCCGGACAGGGGAAACTATGGCTACACCTTC. Translated, it gives CASSRPDRGNYGYTF.

DNA for the CDR3: TGTGCCAGTAGTATAAACGGACAGGGGTACGAGCAGTACTTC. Residues: CASSINGQGYEQYF. This chain joins TRBV19 and TRBJ2-7; TRBD1 matches at 9 bases. V lost 2 bases, J lost 4 bases, and 3 bases stayed unmatched. The CDR3 contains 14 residues. Per the germline V gene, CDR1 is LNHDA and CDR2 is SQIVND (reference sequence).

The chain links TRBV7-9 to TRBJ2-3, with D perhaps TRBD1 (6 bases). The CDR3 contains 17 residues. CDR1 SEHNR and CDR2 FQNEAQ come from the germline V gene (reference sequence). V lost 1 base and J lost 5, with 19 bases in between. The CDR3 DNA follows: TGTGCCAGCAGCTTAGGGTCCAGCAGGGGCGTTAGAGATACGCAGTATTTT. Its protein is CASSLGSSRGVRDTQYF.

The rearrangement joins TRBV2 to TRBJ2-1; TRBD2 matches at 9 bases. The CDR3 totals 15 residues. CDR1 and CDR2 from the germline V gene are SNHLY and FYNNEI. V lost 4 bases to trimming and J lost 9 bases; unmatched junction nucleotides: 10. CDR3 sequence (DNA): TGTGCCAGCAGTGTGGGGCGGCTGCGGGGGGGTGAGCAGTTCTTC. This translates into CASSVGRLRGGEQFF.

V and J are TRBV9 and TRBJ1-2; the D gene is possibly TRBD1 (6 bases). The CDR3 is 15 amino acids. V was clipped by 3 bases and J by 5 bases, with 17 bases between them. The germline V gene has CDR1 SGDLS and CDR2 YYNGEE. The CDR3 nucleotides read TGTGCCAGCAGCGGTGAACGACAGGTTACTTATGGCTACACCTTC. It translates to CASSGERQVTYGYTF.

In DNA form, the CDR3 reads TGCGCCAGCAGCTTGGGGAGCAACCAAGAGACCCAGTACTTC. Protein: CASSLGSNQETQYF. The chain has TRBV5-1 and TRBJ2-5; no definite D call. CDR1 SGHRS and CDR2 YFSETQ come from the germline V gene. CDR3 length equals 14 residues. Trimming took off 0 bases at V and 0 bases at J, with 6 bases between the two ends. The full variable domain, its missing parts supplied by reference TRBV5-1 and TRBJ2-5, is KAGVTQTPRYLIKTRGQQVTLSCSPISGHRSVSWYQQTPGQGLQFLFEYFSETQRNKGNFPGRFSGRQFSNSRSEMNVSTLELGDSALYLCASSLGSNQETQYFGPGTRLLVL.

This clone was seen a handful of times. The V call is TRBV7-9, the J call TRBJ2-2; D unclear. Trimming stripped 5 bases from V and 4 bases from J, with 11 bases between. Per germline, CDR1 SEHNR and CDR2 FQNEAQ (reference sequence). CDR3 length equals 14 residues. The CDR3 nucleotides are TGTGCCAGCAGCCCCGGGTTTGGCACCGGGGAGCTGTTTTTT. Translation: CASSPGFGTGELFF.

The chain recombines TRBV19 with TRBJ1-5, with 7 bases that match TRBD1. This CDR3 is 15 amino acids long. Germline-derived CDR1 and CDR2 are LNHDA and SQIVND (reference sequence). The ends lost 3 bases at V and 4 bases at J; junction bases unmatched: 6. The CDR3 DNA reads as TGTGCCAGTAGTATTAGGTCCAGGGGGAATCAGCCCCAGCATTTT. Amino acids: CASSIRSRGNQPQHF.

The table lists this clone with a count of one. The J gene is TRBJ1-3, the V gene TRBV18; D is ambiguous. The CDR3 is made up of 16 amino acids. Germline V gene lookup returns CDR1 KGHSH and CDR2 LQKENI. Trimming left V 6 bases short and J 0 bases short, with 15 bases between. The CDR3 coding sequence is TGTGCCAGCTCGGGTCCGGCGGGCAGCTCTGGAAACACCATATATTTT. Translated: CASSGPAGSSGNTIYF. Filled out from reference TRBV18 and TRBJ1-3, the complete variable domain reads NAGVMQNPRHLVRRRGQEARLRCSPMKGHSHVYWYRQLPEEGLKFMVYLQKENIIDESGMPKERFSAEFPKEGPSILRIQQVVRGDSAAYFCASSGPAGSSGNTIYFGEGSWLTVV.

The V gene is TRBV19, the J gene TRBJ1-5; 8 nucleotides match TRBD1. CDR1 is LNHDA, CDR2 SQIVND, per germline (reference sequence). V was pared by 7 bases and J by 5 bases, with 7 bases of the junction left unmatched. The CDR3 runs 14 residues. CDR3 nucleotides: TGTGCCAGTAAGTTAACAGGGGGAGATCAGCCCCAGCATTTT. Protein: CASKLTGGDQPQHF.